This T cell receptor (beta chain) was observed in a study of CD8+ T cells in alopecia areata. Study summary: Tofacitinib was taken orally by treated patients, and the dose was 5 to 10 mg twice daily.

CDR1 SGHRS and CDR2 YFSETQ come from the germline V gene. The CDR3 sequence is 13 residues long. The V end was cut by 1 base, the J end by 7 bases, with 8 bases between. Isolated RNA was reverse transcribed into cDNA used as the sequencing template. Some clones are missing from TCRdb's copy, which holds only in-frame ones; the method was immunoSEQ multiplex PCR. This table has about 200,000 clones, 50% to 70% appearing once. The sequencing used CD4+ T cells sorted from blood, collected at week 0. This sequence was found in a human donor with alopecia areata. The chain carries TRBV5-1 and TRBJ1-4, with D tentatively TRBD1 (5 bases). CDR3 bases: TGCGCCAGCAGCTTGAGCACAGGTGAAAAACTGTTTTTT. Encoded protein: CASSLSTGEKLFF. The variable domain in full, completed from reference TRBV5-1 and TRBJ1-4, reads KAGVTQTPRYLIKTRGQQVTLSCSPISGHRSVSWYQQTPGQGLQFLFEYFSETQRNKGNFPGRFSGRQFSNSRSEMNVSTLELGDSALYLCASSLSTGEKLFFGSGTQLSVL.